This T cell receptor beta chain emerged from a study of blood T cell repertoires in COVID-19. The data were produced by immunoSEQ multiplex PCR, yet TCRdb's version contains in-frame clones alone and is incomplete. The profile shows about 210,000 clones, around 88% of them singletons. V was cut by 4 bases and J by 2 bases, with 13 bases left in between. This CDR3 has 15 amino acids. CDR1 is SGHTS, CDR2 YDEGEE, per germline. The chain joins TRBV5-8 to TRBJ1-5; D might be TRBD1 (5 bases). Sequenced sample: PBMCs or T cells enriched from blood (not recorded which). The origin of this receptor is a woman in her twenties or thirties who had been exposed to COVID-19. The CDR3 DNA reads as TGTGCCAGCAGCCCGGGGGTCCGAGGCAATCAGCCCCAGCATTTT. Translated: CASSPGVRGNQPQHF.